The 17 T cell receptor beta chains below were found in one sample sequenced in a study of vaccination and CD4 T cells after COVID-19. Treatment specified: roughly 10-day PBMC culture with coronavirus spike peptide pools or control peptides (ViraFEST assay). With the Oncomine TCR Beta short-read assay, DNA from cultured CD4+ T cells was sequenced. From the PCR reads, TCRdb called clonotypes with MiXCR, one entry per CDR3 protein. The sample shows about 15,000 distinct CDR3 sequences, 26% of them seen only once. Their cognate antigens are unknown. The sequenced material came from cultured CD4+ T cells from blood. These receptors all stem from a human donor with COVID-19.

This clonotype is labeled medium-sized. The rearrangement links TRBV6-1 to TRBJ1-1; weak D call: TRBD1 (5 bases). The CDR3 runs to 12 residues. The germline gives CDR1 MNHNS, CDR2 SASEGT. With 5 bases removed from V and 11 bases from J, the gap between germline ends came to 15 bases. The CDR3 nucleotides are TGTGCCAGCAGTCCCGACAGCTCGGGGGCTTTCTTT. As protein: CASSPDSSGAFF.

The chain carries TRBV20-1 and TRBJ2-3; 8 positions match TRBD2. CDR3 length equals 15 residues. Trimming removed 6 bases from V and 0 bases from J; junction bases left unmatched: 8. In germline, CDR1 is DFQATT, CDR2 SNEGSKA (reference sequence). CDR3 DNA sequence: TGCAGTGCCCCGCCAAGACTAGCGAGCACAGATACGCAGTATTTT. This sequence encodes CSAPPRLASTDTQYF.

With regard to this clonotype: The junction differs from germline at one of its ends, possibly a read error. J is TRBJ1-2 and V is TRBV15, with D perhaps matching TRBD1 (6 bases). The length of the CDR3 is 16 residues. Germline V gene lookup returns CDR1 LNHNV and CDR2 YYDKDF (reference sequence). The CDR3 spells CTTSKRSTGSWGGYTF. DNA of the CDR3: TGTACCACCAGCAAACGATCGACAGGTAGCTGGGGTGGCTACACCTTC.

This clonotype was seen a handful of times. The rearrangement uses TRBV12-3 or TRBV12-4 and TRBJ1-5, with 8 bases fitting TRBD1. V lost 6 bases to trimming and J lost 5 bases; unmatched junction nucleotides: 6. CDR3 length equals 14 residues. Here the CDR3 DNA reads TGTGCCAGCAGCCCGACAGGGGCCCATCAGCCCCAGCATTTT. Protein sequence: CASSPTGAHQPQHF.

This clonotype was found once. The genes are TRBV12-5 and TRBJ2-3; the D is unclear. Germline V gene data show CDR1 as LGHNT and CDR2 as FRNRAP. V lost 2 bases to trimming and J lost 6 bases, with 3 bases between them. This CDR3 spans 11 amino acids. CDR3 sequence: CASGLSDTQYF. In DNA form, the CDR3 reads TGTGCTAGTGGTTTGAGTGATACGCAGTATTTT.

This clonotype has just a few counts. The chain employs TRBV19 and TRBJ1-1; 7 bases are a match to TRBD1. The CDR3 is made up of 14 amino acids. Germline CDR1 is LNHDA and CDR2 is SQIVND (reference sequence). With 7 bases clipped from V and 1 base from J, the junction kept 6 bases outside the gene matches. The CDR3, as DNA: TGTGCCAGTAAAACGACAGGGAGGAACACTGAAGCTTTCTTT. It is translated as CASKTTGRNTEAFF.

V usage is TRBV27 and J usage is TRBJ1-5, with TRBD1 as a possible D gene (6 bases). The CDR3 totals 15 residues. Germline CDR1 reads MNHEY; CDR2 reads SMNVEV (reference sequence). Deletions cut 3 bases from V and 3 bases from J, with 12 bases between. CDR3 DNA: TGTGCCAGCAGTTTGGTTACAGGGTACAATCAGCCCCAGCATTTT. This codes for CASSLVTGYNQPQHF.

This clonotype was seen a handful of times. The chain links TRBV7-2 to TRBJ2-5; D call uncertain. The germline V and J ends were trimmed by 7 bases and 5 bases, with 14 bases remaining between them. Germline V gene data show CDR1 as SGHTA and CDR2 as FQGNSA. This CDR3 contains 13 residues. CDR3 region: CASTNRKGETQYF. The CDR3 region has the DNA TGTGCCAGCACCAACCGCAAGGGTGAGACCCAGTACTTC.

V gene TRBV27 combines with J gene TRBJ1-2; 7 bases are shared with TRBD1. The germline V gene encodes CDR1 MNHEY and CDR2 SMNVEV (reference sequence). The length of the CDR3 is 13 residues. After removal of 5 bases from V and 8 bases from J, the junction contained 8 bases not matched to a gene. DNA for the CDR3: TGTGCCAGCAGTCCGCGGACAGGCAGCGGCTACACCTTC. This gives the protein CASSPRTGSGYTF.

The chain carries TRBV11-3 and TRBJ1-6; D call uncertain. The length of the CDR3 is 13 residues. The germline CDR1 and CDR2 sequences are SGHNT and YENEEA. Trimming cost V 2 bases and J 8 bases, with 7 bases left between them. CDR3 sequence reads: CASSLSGDSPLHF. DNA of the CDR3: TGTGCCAGCAGCTTAAGTGGGGATTCACCCCTCCACTTT.

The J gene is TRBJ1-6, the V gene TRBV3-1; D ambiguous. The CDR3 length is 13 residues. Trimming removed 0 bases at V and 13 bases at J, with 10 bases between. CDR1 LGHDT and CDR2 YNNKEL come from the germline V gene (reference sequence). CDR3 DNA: TGTGCCAGCAGCCAAGACAAGGGATGGCCCCTCCACTTT. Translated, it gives CASSQDKGWPLHF. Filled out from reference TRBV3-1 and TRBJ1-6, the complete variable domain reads DTAVSQTPKYLVTQMGNDKSIKCEQNLGHDTMYWYKQDSKKFLKIMFSYNNKELIINETVPNRFSPKSPDKAHLNLHINSLELGDSAVYFCASSQDKGWPLHFGNGTRLTVT.

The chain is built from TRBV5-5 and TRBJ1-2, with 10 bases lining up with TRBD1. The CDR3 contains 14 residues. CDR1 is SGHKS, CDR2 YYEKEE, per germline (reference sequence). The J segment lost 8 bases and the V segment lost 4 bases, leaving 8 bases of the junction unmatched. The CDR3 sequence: CASSLPGQGSGYTF. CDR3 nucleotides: TGTGCCAGCAGCCTTCCGGGACAGGGGTCGGGCTACACCTTC.

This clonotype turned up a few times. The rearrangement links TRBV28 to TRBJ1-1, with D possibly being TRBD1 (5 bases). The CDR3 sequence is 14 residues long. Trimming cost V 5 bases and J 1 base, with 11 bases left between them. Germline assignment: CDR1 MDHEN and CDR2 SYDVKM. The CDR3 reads CASSLGLENTEAFF. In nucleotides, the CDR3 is TGTGCCAGCAGTCTGGGACTAGAGAACACTGAAGCTTTCTTT.

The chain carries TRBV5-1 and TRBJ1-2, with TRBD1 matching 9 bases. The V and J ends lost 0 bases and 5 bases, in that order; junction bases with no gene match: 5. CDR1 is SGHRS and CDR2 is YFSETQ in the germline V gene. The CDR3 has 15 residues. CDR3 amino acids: CASSLGQGVGYGYTF. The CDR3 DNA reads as TGCGCCAGCAGCTTGGGACAGGGGGTAGGGTATGGCTACACCTTC.

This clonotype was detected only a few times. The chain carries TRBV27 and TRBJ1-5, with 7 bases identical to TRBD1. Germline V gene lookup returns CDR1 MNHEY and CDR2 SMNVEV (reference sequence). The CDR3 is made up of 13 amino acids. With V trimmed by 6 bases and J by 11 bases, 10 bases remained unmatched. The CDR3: CASSETGTTSQHF. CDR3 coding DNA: TGTGCCAGCAGCGAGACAGGGACGACGTCCCAGCATTTT.

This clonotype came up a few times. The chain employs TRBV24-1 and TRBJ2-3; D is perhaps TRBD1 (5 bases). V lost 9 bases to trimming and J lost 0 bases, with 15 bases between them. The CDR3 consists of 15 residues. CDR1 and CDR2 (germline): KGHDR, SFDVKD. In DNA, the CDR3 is TGTGCCACCGCCAAAGGGGCCACTAGCACAGATACGCAGTATTTT. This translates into CATAKGATSTDTQYF.

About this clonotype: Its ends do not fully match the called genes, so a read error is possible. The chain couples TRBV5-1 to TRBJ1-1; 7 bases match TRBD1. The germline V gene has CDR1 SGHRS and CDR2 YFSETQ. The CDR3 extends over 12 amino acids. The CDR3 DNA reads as TGCGCCAGCAAAGGGGGCGGCACTGAAGCCTTCTTT. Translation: CASKGGGTEAFF.